This T cell receptor beta chain was identified in a study of T cells in Graves' hyperthyroidism and ophthalmopathy. Overall study context: Blood was drawn when the patient was first diagnosed and still untreated.

Patients were excluded because of uncontrolled infection, other autoimmune disease, pregnancy or lactation. An approximately 9.4 ml volume of fresh peripheral blood provided the PBMCs. This clonotype was found many times. Its antigen is unidentified. Study results and caveats: Ophthalmopathy and stable hyperthyroidism were separated by a 13 V-J model.

The CDR3 has 12 residues. CDR1 and CDR2 (germline): SQVTM, ANQGSEA. Trimming removed 6 bases at V and 5 bases at J, with 13 bases between. Amplified TCR beta CDR3 regions derived from RNA transcripts. The HTBI primer set served for first-round RT-PCR of the TCR CDR3. TCRdb reprocessed the multiplex PCR reads via MiXCR and lists one record per CDR3 protein. The sample lists some 570,000 distinct CDR3 sequences, roughly a sixth seen once, with under 20% in the top ten. The sequenced sample consisted of blood. J is TRBJ2-5 and V is TRBV29-1; no firm D call. The receptor comes from a woman younger than 30 with Graves' ophthalmopathy. CDR3 DNA sequence: TGCAGCGTCTGGAGTGAGGTGGAGACCCAGTACTTC. Translation: CSVWSEVETQYF.